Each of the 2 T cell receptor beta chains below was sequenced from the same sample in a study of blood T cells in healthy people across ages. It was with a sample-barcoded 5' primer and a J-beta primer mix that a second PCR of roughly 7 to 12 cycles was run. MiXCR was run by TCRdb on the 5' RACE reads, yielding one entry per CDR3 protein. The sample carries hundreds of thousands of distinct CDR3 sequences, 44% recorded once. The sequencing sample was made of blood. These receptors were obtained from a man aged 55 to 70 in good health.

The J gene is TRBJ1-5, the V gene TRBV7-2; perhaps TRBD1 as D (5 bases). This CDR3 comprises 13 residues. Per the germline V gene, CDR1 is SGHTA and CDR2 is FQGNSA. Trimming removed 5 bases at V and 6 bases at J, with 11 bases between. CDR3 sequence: CASSQTRAQPQHF. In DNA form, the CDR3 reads TGTGCCAGCAGCCAAACCAGGGCTCAGCCCCAGCATTTT.

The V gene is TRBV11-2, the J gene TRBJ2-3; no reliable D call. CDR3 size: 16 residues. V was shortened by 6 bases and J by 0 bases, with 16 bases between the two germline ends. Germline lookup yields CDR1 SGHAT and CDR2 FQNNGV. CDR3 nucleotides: TGTGCCAGCAGTAACCAACCGGGTATTAGCACAGATACGCAGTATTTT. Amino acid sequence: CASSNQPGISTDTQYF.